These T cell receptor beta chains were read from a single sample in a study of blood T cell repertoires in COVID-19. Sequencing was performed with immunoSEQ multiplex PCR; in TCRdb, only in-frame clones are kept and a portion is missing. The sample has around 300,000 clones; 90% are singletons. The material sequenced was PBMCs or T cells enriched from blood (not recorded which). These receptors were taken from a woman between 18 and 30 years old with acute COVID-19. The CDR3 runs from the conserved cysteine through the conserved F or W. D genes are given only for firm matches. Rows may omit the clone size; those that give it use once, few, many or a size class.

V gene	D gene	clone size	J gene	CDR3 protein	CDR3 DNA
TRBV18	TRBD2	.	TRBJ2-7	CASSRTSGTYEQYF	TGTGCCAGCTCAAGGACTAGCGGAACCTACGAGCAGTACTTC
TRBV28	TRBD1	.	TRBJ1-6	CASRDYDRAENSPLHF	TGTGCCAGCAGGGACTACGACAGGGCAGAGAATTCACCCCTCCACTTT
TRBV20-1	TRBD2	.	TRBJ2-3	CSASHGRDTDTQYF	TGCAGTGCTAGTCACGGGAGGGACACAGATACGCAGTATTTT
TRBV13	.	.	TRBJ1-1	CASSLSRGDTEAFF	TGTGCCAGCAGCTTATCACGGGGTGACACTGAAGCTTTCTTT
TRBV29-1	.	few	TRBJ1-5	CSVGQIGQPQHF	TGCAGCGTTGGACAGATCGGTCAGCCCCAGCATTTT
TRBV5-1	.	.	TRBJ2-3	CASSLFPGTPNTDTQYF	TGCGCCAGCAGCTTGTTTCCCGGGACTCCTAACACAGATACGCAGTATTTT
TRBV11-3	TRBD2	.	TRBJ2-1	CASSFGSGRGNEQFF	TGTGCCAGCAGCTTCGGTAGCGGGAGAGGGAATGAGCAGTTCTTC
TRBV6-5	.	.	TRBJ1-5	CASGVTWQGGGPQHF	TGTGCCAGCGGCGTGACGTGGCAGGGAGGGGGTCCCCAGCATTTT
TRBV5-1	.	.	TRBJ1-1	CASSLVGGGTEAFF	TGCGCCAGCAGCTTGGTTGGAGGCGGCACTGAAGCTTTCTTT
TRBV15	TRBD1	.	TRBJ2-6	CATSRDGQGASGANVLTF	TGTGCCACCAGCAGAGACGGACAGGGGGCTTCCGGGGCCAACGTCCTGACTTTC
TRBV19	.	.	TRBJ2-3	CASSRRVSTDTQYF	TGTGCCAGTAGTCGCCGGGTTAGCACAGATACGCAGTATTTT
TRBV27	TRBD2	.	TRBJ2-3	CASSPNRGRATDTQYF	TGTGCCAGCAGTCCAAACCGCGGGAGGGCCACGGATACGCAGTATTTT